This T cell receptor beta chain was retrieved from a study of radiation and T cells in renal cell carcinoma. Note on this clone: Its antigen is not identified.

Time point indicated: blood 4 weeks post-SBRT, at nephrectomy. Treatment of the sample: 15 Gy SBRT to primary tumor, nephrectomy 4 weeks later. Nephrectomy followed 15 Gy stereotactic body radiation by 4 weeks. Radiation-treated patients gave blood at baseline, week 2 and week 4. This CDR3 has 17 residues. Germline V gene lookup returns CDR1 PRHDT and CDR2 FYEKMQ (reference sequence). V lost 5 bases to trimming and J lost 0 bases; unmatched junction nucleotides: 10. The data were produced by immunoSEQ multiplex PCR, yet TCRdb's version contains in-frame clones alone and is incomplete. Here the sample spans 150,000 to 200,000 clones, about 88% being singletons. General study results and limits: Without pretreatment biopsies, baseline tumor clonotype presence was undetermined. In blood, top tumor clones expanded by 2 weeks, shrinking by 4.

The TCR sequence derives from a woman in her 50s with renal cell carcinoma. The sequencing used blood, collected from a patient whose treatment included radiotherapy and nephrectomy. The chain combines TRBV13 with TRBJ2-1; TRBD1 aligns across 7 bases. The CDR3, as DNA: TGTGCCAGCAGCCCCCTGACAGGGTTCCACTCCTACAATGAGCAGTTCTTC. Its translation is CASSPLTGFHSYNEQFF.